This TCR beta chain was retrieved from a study of T cells after somatic rescue of genetic block. The data were produced by immunoSEQ multiplex PCR, yet TCRdb's version contains in-frame clones alone and is incomplete. The sample gives about 67,000 clones, roughly 94% of which show up once; under 4% is in the top ten. Input material: peripheral blood mononuclear cells (PBMCs). This TCR was recovered from a man in his forties.

CDR3 sequence reads: CASSSRTGSEKLFF. The CDR3 DNA follows: TGTGCCAGCAGCTCCAGGACTGGATCGGAAAAACTGTTTTTT. The chain is built from TRBV5-4 and TRBJ1-4; D is ambiguous. CDR3 length: 14 amino acids. Germline V gene lookup returns CDR1 SGHNT and CDR2 YYREEE (reference sequence). V was cut by 3 bases and J by 8 bases, with 14 bases left in between. The full variable domain, in which reference TRBV5-4 and TRBJ1-4 provide the parts outside the CDR3, is ETGVTQSPTHLIKTRGQQVTLRCSSQSGHNTVSWYQQALGQGPQFIFQYYREEENGRGNFPPRFSGLQFPNYSSELNVNALELDDSALYLCASSSRTGSEKLFFGSGTQLSVL.